The T cell receptor (beta chain) under discussion was sequenced for a study of OX40 agonist ivuxolimab in advanced cancers. Study details: Partial response was recorded in three patients: one hepatocellular carcinoma and two cutaneous melanoma cases.

Only in-frame clones appear in the TCRdb table, and some are missing; sequencing was by immunoSEQ multiplex PCR. Altogether roughly 20,000 clones are present, about 80% being singletons, with the ten largest covering around 34%. Turning to this clone: Its antigen is undetermined.

CDR1 is DFQATT and CDR2 is SNEGSKA in the germline V gene (reference sequence). V was shortened by 0 bases and J by 5 bases, with 5 bases between the two germline ends. The CDR3 is made up of 11 amino acids. Whole-study findings and limits: Clones of CD4+ and CD8+ blood T cells grew by week 6 at doses of 0.1 to 3.0 mg/kg.

The sequenced sample was CD4+ or CD8+ T cells sorted from blood, obtained in a trial of the OX40 agonist ivuxolimab. The clonotype originates from an adult with an advanced solid tumor such as melanoma, head and neck, liver or kidney cancer. This sequence joins TRBV20-1 and TRBJ2-7, with D unclear. DNA of the CDR3: TGCAGTGCTAGAGATTGGGACGAGCAGTACTTC. Amino acids: CSARDWDEQYF.